This T cell receptor beta chain was sequenced during a study of blood T cells in healthy people across ages. This clonotype was counted at least ten times. The antigen is unknown. Peripheral blood, about 9.8 milliliters per donor, was collected. Sample-barcoded 5' priming and a J-beta primer mix drove a second PCR of roughly 7 to 11 cycles. TCRdb processed the 5' RACE reads anew with MiXCR; each CDR3 protein has one entry. The sample carries 600,000 or so distinct CDR3 sequences, under 25% recorded once. The CDR3 is 14 amino acids. The V gene lost 3 bases and the J gene lost 3 bases, with 12 bases spanning the gap. CDR1 MGHRA and CDR2 YSYEKL come from the germline V gene. Study conclusions and caveats: Unknown donor CMV status possibly confounded expanded clonotype changes.

The sample comprised blood. The V gene is TRBV4-1, the J gene TRBJ2-7; D perhaps matches TRBD1 (6 bases). The sequence came from a man between 65 and 85 years old in good health. CDR3 protein: CASSHPRDNYEQYF. CDR3 nucleotide sequence: TGCGCCAGCAGCCACCCCCGGGACAACTACGAGCAGTACTTC.